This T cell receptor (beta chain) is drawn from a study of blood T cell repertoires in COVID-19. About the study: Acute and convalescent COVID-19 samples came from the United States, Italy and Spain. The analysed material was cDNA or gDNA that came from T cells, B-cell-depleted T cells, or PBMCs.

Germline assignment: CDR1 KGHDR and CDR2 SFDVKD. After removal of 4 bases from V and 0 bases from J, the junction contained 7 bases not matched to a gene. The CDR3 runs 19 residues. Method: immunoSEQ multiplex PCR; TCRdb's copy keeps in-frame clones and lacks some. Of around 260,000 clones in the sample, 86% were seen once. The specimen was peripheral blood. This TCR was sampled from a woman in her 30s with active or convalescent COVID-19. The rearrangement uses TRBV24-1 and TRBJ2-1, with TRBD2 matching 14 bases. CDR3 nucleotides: TGTGCCACCAGTGAGTCCGGGACTAGCGGGGGTAGCTCCTACAATGAGCAGTTCTTC. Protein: CATSESGTSGGSSYNEQFF.